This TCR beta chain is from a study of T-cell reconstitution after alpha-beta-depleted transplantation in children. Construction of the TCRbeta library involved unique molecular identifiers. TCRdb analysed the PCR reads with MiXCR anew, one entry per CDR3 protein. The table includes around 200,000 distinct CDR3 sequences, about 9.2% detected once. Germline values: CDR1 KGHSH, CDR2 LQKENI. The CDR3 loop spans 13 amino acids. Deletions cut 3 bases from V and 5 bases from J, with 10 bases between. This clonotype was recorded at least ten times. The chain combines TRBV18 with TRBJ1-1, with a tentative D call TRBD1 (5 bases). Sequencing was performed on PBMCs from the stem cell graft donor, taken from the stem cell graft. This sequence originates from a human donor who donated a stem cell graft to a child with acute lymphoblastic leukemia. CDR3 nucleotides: TGTGCCAGCTCACCGTTGGGGGGGACTGAAGCTTTCTTT. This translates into CASSPLGGTEAFF.